This entry lists 12 T cell receptor beta chains sequenced from one sample in a study of blood T cell repertoires in COVID-19. Data came from immunoSEQ multiplex PCR; TCRdb stores just in-frame clones and leaves some out. The sample carries approximately 210,000 clones, 82% recorded once. Material: PBMCs or T cells enriched from blood (not recorded which). Every receptor here comes from a man aged 40-55 years who had recovered from COVID-19.

This chain connects TRBV6-5 to TRBJ2-1; possibly TRBD2 for D (8 bases). In germline, CDR1 is MNHEY, CDR2 SVGAGI. The CDR3 sequence is 15 residues long. V was trimmed by 6 bases and J by 9 bases, leaving 21 bases between them. CDR3 sequence (DNA): TGTGCCAGCAGCACGACTAGCGAGGAGGGGGCTGAGCAGTTCTTC. This translates into CASSTTSEEGAEQFF.

V is TRBV18 and J is TRBJ1-2; 10 nucleotides line up with TRBD1. Germline CDR1 KGHSH, CDR2 LQKENI. CDR3 length: 15 amino acids. V trimming: 3 bases; J trimming: 2 bases; junction bases outside the gene matches: 3. DNA of the CDR3: TGTGCCAGCTCACCGTCGACAGGGGGCAACTATGGCTACACCTTC. It encodes CASSPSTGGNYGYTF.

V is TRBV11-3 and J is TRBJ1-2; TRBD1 aligns across 9 bases. Losses at the gene ends were 3 bases for V and 2 bases for J; bases not matched to a gene: 1. The CDR3 totals 14 residues. Germline CDR1 is SGHNT and CDR2 is YENEEA. CDR3 amino acids: CASSFGQGNYGYTF. The CDR3 DNA reads as TGTGCCAGCAGCTTCGGACAGGGGAACTATGGCTACACCTTC. The full variable domain, in which reference TRBV11-3 and TRBJ1-2 provide the parts outside the CDR3, is EAGVVQSPRYKIIEKKQPVAFWCNPISGHNTLYWYLQNLGQGPELLIRYENEEAVDDSQLPKDRFSAERLKGVDSTLKIQPAELGDSAVYLCASSFGQGNYGYTFGSGTRLTVV.

The V and J genes are TRBV2 and TRBJ2-7; 8 bases fit TRBD2. J gave up 6 bases and V 6 bases, and 10 bases lay outside the gene matches. CDR3 length equals 14 residues. Germline values: CDR1 SNHLY, CDR2 FYNNEI. The CDR3 DNA reads as TGTGCCAGCAGGGGGGATAGCGGGATTGGCGAGCAGTACTTC. Its translation is CASRGDSGIGEQYF.

This rearrangement joins TRBV28 to TRBJ2-2; perhaps TRBD2 as D (5 bases). This CDR3 is 16 amino acids long. Germline V gene data show CDR1 as MDHEN and CDR2 as SYDVKM. V lost 3 bases and J lost 3, with 14 bases in between. The CDR3 coding sequence is TGTGCCAGCAGTTTGGGTTTAGGAGGCTACACCGGGGAGCTGTTTTTT. Its protein is CASSLGLGGYTGELFF.

The chain has TRBV6-1 and TRBJ1-2; no definite D call. Germline V gene sequence: CDR1 MNHNS, CDR2 SASEGT. The CDR3 extends over 16 amino acids. The V gene lost 4 bases and the J gene lost 6 bases, with 21 bases spanning the gap. As DNA, the CDR3 is TGTGCCAGCAGTGTGCGCTGGGAGTCGTGGCCGAATGGCTACACCTTC. Its translation: CASSVRWESWPNGYTF.

This chain uses TRBV19 with TRBJ2-5, with 10 nucleotides matching TRBD2. The CDR3 is 14 amino acids. V shed 7 bases and J 5 bases; nucleotides not matched to a gene: 7. CDR1 and CDR2 from the germline V gene are LNHDA and SQIVND (reference sequence). This CDR3 reads CASKGSSGSETQYF. CDR3 DNA: TGTGCCAGTAAGGGGTCTAGCGGGAGTGAGACCCAGTACTTC.

V usage is TRBV9 and J usage is TRBJ2-5, with D hard to call. V gave up 3 bases and J gave up 4 bases, with 7 bases separating them. The CDR3 runs to 12 residues. The germline CDR1 and CDR2 sequences are SGDLS and YYNGEE. CDR3 DNA: TGTGCCAGCAGCGCCTCCGGAGAGACCCAGTACTTC. The encoded protein is CASSASGETQYF. The variable domain in full, completed from reference TRBV9 and TRBJ2-5, reads DSGVTQTPKHLITATGQRVTLRCSPRSGDLSVYWYQQSLDQGLQFLIQYYNGEERAKGNILERFSAQQFPDLHSELNLSSLELGDSALYFCASSASGETQYFGPGTRLLVL.

V usage is TRBV4-2 and J usage is TRBJ2-7; D perhaps matches TRBD1 (6 bases). Trimming took off 0 bases at V and 7 bases at J, with 19 bases between the two ends. The germline gives CDR1 LGHNA, CDR2 YNFKEQ. This CDR3 is built from 16 residues. The CDR3: CASSQDLRSKGDEQYF. The CDR3 coding sequence is TGTGCCAGCAGCCAAGATTTAAGGTCGAAGGGGGATGAGCAGTACTTC.

The chain carries TRBV7-2 and TRBJ2-5, with a possible D match to TRBD2 (6 bases). The V gene's germline CDR1 is SGHTA and CDR2 FQGNSA. Trimming cost V 1 base and J 4 bases, with 13 bases left between them. CDR3 length equals 15 residues. In DNA form, the CDR3 reads TGTGCCAGCAGCTTAGGGCTGGGGCGGGGAGAGACCCAGTACTTC. This sequence encodes CASSLGLGRGETQYF.

The rearrangement joins TRBV28 to TRBJ1-3; tentative D call: TRBD1 (6 bases). Trimming cost V 4 bases and J 0 bases, with 13 bases left between them. This CDR3 comprises 16 residues. Germline V gene sequence: CDR1 MDHEN, CDR2 SYDVKM. The CDR3 coding sequence is TGTGCCAGCAGTTCGCCACAGGGAGTCTCTGGAAACACCATATATTTT. As protein: CASSSPQGVSGNTIYF.

The gene calls are TRBV5-1 and TRBJ1-4; D ambiguous. V was pared by 1 base and J by 6 bases, with 10 bases between. The CDR3 is 14 residues long. Germline lookup yields CDR1 SGHRS and CDR2 YFSETQ. This CDR3 is CASSLTGSHEKLFF. CDR3 bases: TGCGCCAGCAGCTTGACCGGTTCTCATGAAAAACTGTTTTTT.